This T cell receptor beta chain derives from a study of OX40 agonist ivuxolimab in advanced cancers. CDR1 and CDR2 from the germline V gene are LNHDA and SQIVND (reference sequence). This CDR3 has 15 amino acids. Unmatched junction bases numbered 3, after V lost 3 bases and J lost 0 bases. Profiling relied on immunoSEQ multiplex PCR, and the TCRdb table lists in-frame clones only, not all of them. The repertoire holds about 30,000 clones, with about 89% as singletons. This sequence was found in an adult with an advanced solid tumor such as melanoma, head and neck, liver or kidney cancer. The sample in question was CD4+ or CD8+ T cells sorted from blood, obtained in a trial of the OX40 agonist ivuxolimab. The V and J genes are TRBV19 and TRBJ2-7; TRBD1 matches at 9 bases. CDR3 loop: CASSIGQGFSYEQYF. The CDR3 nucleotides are TGTGCCAGTAGTATTGGACAGGGGTTCTCCTACGAGCAGTACTTC.